This T cell receptor (beta chain) was captured by sequencing in a study of blood T cell repertoires in COVID-19. J lost 6 bases, V lost 6 bases, and 7 bases had no gene match. Germline lookup yields CDR1 MNHEY and CDR2 SMNVEV (reference sequence). The CDR3 consists of 13 residues. Only in-frame clones appear in the TCRdb table, and some are missing; sequencing was by immunoSEQ multiplex PCR. Counted here are around 300,000 clones, approximately 88% occurring once; the ten biggest clones make up approximately 4%. Material for sequencing was peripheral blood. The chain links TRBV27 to TRBJ1-2; 7 bases line up with TRBD1. This TCR was recovered from a woman in her 50s with active or convalescent COVID-19. CDR3 nucleotide sequence: TGTGCCAGCAGACCACAGGGGTTTGATGGCTACACCTTC. This encodes CASRPQGFDGYTF.